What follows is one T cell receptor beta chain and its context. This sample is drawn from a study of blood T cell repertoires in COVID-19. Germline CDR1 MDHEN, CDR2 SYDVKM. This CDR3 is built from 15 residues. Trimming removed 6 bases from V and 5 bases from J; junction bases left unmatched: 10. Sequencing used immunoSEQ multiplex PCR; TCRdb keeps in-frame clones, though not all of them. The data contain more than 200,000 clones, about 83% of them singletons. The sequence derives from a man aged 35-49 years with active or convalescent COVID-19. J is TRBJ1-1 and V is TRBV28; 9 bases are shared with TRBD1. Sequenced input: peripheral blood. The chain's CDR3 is CASSRPDRGRTEAFF. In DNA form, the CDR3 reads TGTGCCAGCAGCCGACCGGACAGGGGACGGACTGAAGCTTTCTTT.